A single sample is the source of the 30 T cell receptor beta chains below, sequenced in a study of neurological immune-mediated disorders. From the 5' RACE reads, TCRdb called clonotypes with MiXCR, one entry per CDR3 protein. The profile covers approximately 46,000 distinct CDR3 sequences, with about 9.3% appearing a single time and 5.3% taken by the ten largest. The specimen sequenced was PBMCs. Receptors were obtained from a man in his 70s with HTLV-1-associated myelopathy (HAM/TSP).

Many counts were recorded for this clonotype. The chain uses TRBV3-1 and TRBJ1-4, with 7 bases identical to TRBD1. The CDR3 is 15 amino acids. The V gene's germline CDR1 is LGHDT and CDR2 YNNKEL (reference sequence). V lost 5 bases and J lost 3; bases outside the gene matches: 6. The CDR3 coding sequence is TGTGCCAGCAGCAGAACAGGGGTGTCTAATGAAAAACTGTTTTTT. Amino acids: CASSRTGVSNEKLFF.

This clonotype was recorded many times. This chain connects TRBV5-5 to TRBJ2-5; unclear D gene. CDR1 is SGHKS, CDR2 YYEKEE, per germline (reference sequence). The CDR3 covers 13 residues. Trimming took 4 bases from V and 5 from J, leaving 12 bases between them. CDR3 sequence reads: CASSARLVETQYF. The CDR3 DNA is TGTGCCAGCAGCGCGCGTCTGGTGGAGACCCAGTACTTC.

Ten or more counts support this clonotype. CDR3 sequence: CSAHPGLPRVEQFF. DNA of the CDR3: TGCAGTGCCCATCCGGGACTCCCCCGGGTTGAGCAGTTCTTC. This chain joins TRBV20-1 and TRBJ2-1; the D gene is possibly TRBD2 (6 bases). Germline loops: CDR1 DFQATT, CDR2 SNEGSKA (reference sequence). Trimming removed 6 bases from V and 9 bases from J, with 21 bases in between. CDR3 length: 14 amino acids.

In its sample, this clonotype was seen many times. The CDR3 protein is CASSDGGWTNQPQHF. As DNA, the CDR3 is TGTGCCAGCAGCGACGGGGGGTGGACCAATCAGCCCCAGCATTTT. This rearrangement joins TRBV12-3 or TRBV12-4 to TRBJ1-5; D may be TRBD1 (5 bases). The V end lost 6 bases, the J end lost 3 bases, and 15 bases lay between the germline ends. This CDR3 region has 15 residues.

This clonotype was seen at least ten times. The genes are TRBV2 and TRBJ2-2; no definite D call. The CDR3 is 11 residues long. Trimming took off 4 bases at V and 9 bases at J, with 6 bases between the two ends. Looked up from germline, CDR1 is SNHLY and CDR2 is FYNNEI. Here the CDR3 reads CASSGTRELFF. CDR3 nucleotide sequence: TGTGCCAGCAGTGGTACCCGGGAGCTGTTTTTT. The full variable domain, its missing parts supplied by reference TRBV2 and TRBJ2-2, is EPEVTQTPSHQVTQMGQEVILRCVPISNHLYFYWYRQILGQKVEFLVSFYNNEISEKSEIFDDQFSVERPDGSNFTLKIRSTKLEDSAMYFCASSGTRELFFGEGSRLTVL.

This chain links TRBV7-9 with TRBJ1-5; 7 bases fit TRBD1. Germline values: CDR1 SEHNR, CDR2 FQNEAQ (reference sequence). Trimming took 8 bases from V and 6 from J; bases not matched to a gene: 7. The CDR3 consists of 13 residues. CDR3 DNA sequence: TGTGCCAGCTTATCGGGGGACAGTCAGCCCCAGCATTTT. Translating it yields CASLSGDSQPQHF. The full variable domain, in which reference TRBV7-9 and TRBJ1-5 provide the parts outside the CDR3, is DTGVSQNPRHKITKRGQNVTFRCDPISEHNRLYWYRQTLGQGPEFLTYFQNEAQLEKSRLLSDRFSAERPKGSFSTLEIQRTEQGDSAMYLCASLSGDSQPQHFGDGTRLSIL.

This clonotype was observed at least ten times. The chain recombines TRBV6-5 with TRBJ2-3, with D unresolved. Trimming left V 5 bases short and J 0 bases short, with 12 bases between. The CDR3 is 15 residues long. Germline V CDR1 and CDR2: MNHEY, SVGAGI. CDR3 protein: CASSPLWSSTDTQYF. The CDR3 region has the DNA TGTGCCAGCAGTCCCCTCTGGTCCAGCACAGATACGCAGTATTTT.

This clonotype was found many times. CDR3 sequence (DNA): TGTGCCAGCAGCGCCCAACCTAATTACGAGCAGTACTTC. It encodes CASSAQPNYEQYF. The V call is TRBV11-2, the J call TRBJ2-7; no clear D. Germline loops: CDR1 SGHAT, CDR2 FQNNGV. There are 13 residues in the CDR3. Trimming took 5 bases from V and 4 from J, leaving 12 bases between them.

In this sample, this clonotype turned up many times. The chain uses TRBV5-1 and TRBJ2-1; D remains unclear. This CDR3 is 14 amino acids long. CDR1 and CDR2 (germline): SGHRS, YFSETQ. Trimming cost V 4 bases and J 5 bases, with 13 bases left between them. This CDR3 reads CASSPYYRHNEQFF. CDR3 in DNA: TGCGCCAGCAGCCCCTATTACCGCCACAATGAGCAGTTCTTC.

About this clonotype: The junction does not match germline at one end; this may be a read error. The V gene is TRBV12-3 or TRBV12-4, the J gene TRBJ2-3; D uncertain. This CDR3 has 14 residues. The CDR3 DNA is TGTGCCAACAGCAGGCCCCACCCGGCAGATACGGAGTATTTT. Translating gives CANSRPHPADTEYF.

Ten or more counts support this clonotype. V and J are TRBV14 and TRBJ2-2; D is undetermined. The CDR3 length is 13 residues. Germline values: CDR1 SGHDN, CDR2 FVKESK. V was clipped by 1 base and J by 8 bases, with 8 bases between them. As DNA, the CDR3 is TGTGCCAGCAGCCAAGCCTTGCGGGGGGAGCTGTTTTTT. Translating gives CASSQALRGELFF.

V and J are TRBV25-1 and TRBJ2-7, with D unclear. The CDR3 sequence is 16 residues long. The V end was cut by 3 bases, the J end by 0 bases, with 15 bases between. In germline, CDR1 is MGHDK, CDR2 SYGVNS. The CDR3 here is CASSDSRRPDSYEQYF. CDR3 nucleotide sequence: TGTGCCAGCAGTGATTCTAGACGGCCTGACTCCTACGAGCAGTACTTC.

This clonotype was observed many times. The V call is TRBV5-1, the J call TRBJ2-4; TRBD2 is a possible D gene (6 bases). This CDR3 has 15 residues. The germline V gene encodes CDR1 SGHRS and CDR2 YFSETQ. The V end lost 0 bases, the J end lost 1 base, and 8 bases lay between the germline ends. The CDR3 loop is CASSLGTTAKNIQYF. CDR3 DNA: TGCGCCAGCAGCTTGGGGACTACCGCCAAAAACATTCAGTACTTC.

This clonotype was seen only a few times. J is TRBJ2-7 and V is TRBV7-9; a possible D gene is TRBD1 (6 bases). The CDR3 loop spans 14 amino acids. The ends were cut back, 5 bases at V and 5 bases at J, with 16 bases in the middle. Germline V gene lookup returns CDR1 SEHNR and CDR2 FQNEAQ (reference sequence). The DNA for the CDR3 is TGTGCCAGCAGCCTCGGGACATCTACCCACGAGCAGTACTTC. This translates into CASSLGTSTHEQYF.

The chain couples TRBV2 to TRBJ2-1; 14 nucleotides match TRBD2. In germline, CDR1 is SNHLY, CDR2 FYNNEI. V shed 4 bases, J shed 7 bases, and the junction held 0 bases outside the gene matches. The CDR3 contains 14 residues. This CDR3 is CASSGLAGGNEQFF. CDR3 bases: TGTGCCAGCAGTGGACTAGCGGGAGGGAATGAGCAGTTCTTC. The whole variable domain, filled in from reference TRBV2 and TRBJ2-1, reads EPEVTQTPSHQVTQMGQEVILRCVPISNHLYFYWYRQILGQKVEFLVSFYNNEISEKSEIFDDQFSVERPDGSNFTLKIRSTKLEDSAMYFCASSGLAGGNEQFFGPGTRLTVL.

This clonotype was seen repeatedly, ten times or more. The CDR3 region has the DNA TGCAGCGTTAGAACCGGAAACACCATATATTTT. Its protein is CSVRTGNTIYF. This chain joins TRBV29-1 and TRBJ1-3, with D unresolved. V gave up 5 bases and J gave up 4 bases, with 6 bases separating them. Germline loops: CDR1 SQVTM, CDR2 ANQGSEA. There are 11 residues in the CDR3.

This clonotype occurred many times. The chain has TRBV28 and TRBJ1-5; 11 nucleotides align to TRBD1. CDR3 length: 18 residues. The ends lost 5 bases at V and 6 bases at J; junction bases unmatched: 15. Per germline, CDR1 MDHEN and CDR2 SYDVKM. CDR3 nucleotide sequence: TGTGCCAGCAGTATGAGGGACAGGGGGACAAAGGACCGTCAGCCCCAGCATTTT. Protein sequence: CASSMRDRGTKDRQPQHF.

In its sample, this clonotype was seen many times. The chain links TRBV6-1 to TRBJ1-5; D ambiguous. The CDR3 covers 16 residues. Germline V gene lookup returns CDR1 MNHNS and CDR2 SASEGT. V was shortened by 6 bases and J by 6 bases, with 21 bases between the two germline ends. CDR3 nucleotide sequence: TGTGCCAGCAGCCACACCAATTCCGGACGGTTTCAGCCCCAGCATTTT. Protein: CASSHTNSGRFQPQHF.

This clonotype was observed many times. The CDR3 region has the DNA TGTGCCAGCAGTCTTATTGGGGGCGGGGGAGCTAACACCGGGGAGCTGTTTTTT. This encodes CASSLIGGGGANTGELFF. This rearrangement joins TRBV12-3 or TRBV12-4 to TRBJ2-2, with a weak D call TRBD2 (7 bases). The CDR3 has 18 amino acids. Between the trimmed V and J ends, which lost 5 bases and 2 bases, there was a span of 21 bases.

The genes are TRBV12-3 or TRBV12-4 and TRBJ1-6, with D possibly matching TRBD1 (5 bases). The CDR3 extends over 14 amino acids. V lost 4 bases to trimming and J lost 9 bases, with 13 bases between them. This CDR3 is CASSSRMGGSPLHF. The CDR3 region has the DNA TGTGCCAGCAGTTCACGGATGGGGGGTTCACCCCTCCACTTT.

DNA of the CDR3: TGTGCCGTCGGATCGACGGGACGGACCTACGAGCAGTACTTC. This translates into CAVGSTGRTYEQYF. This sequence joins TRBV12-3 or TRBV12-4 and TRBJ2-7; D assignment may be TRBD1 or TRBD2 (5 bases each). V lost 11 bases to trimming and J lost 2 bases, with 19 bases between them. This CDR3 has 14 residues.

This clonotype was counted ten times or more. The genes are TRBV28 and TRBJ1-1; D gene unclear. There are 14 residues in the CDR3. Germline V gene sequence: CDR1 MDHEN, CDR2 SYDVKM. The V and J ends lost 5 bases and 3 bases respectively, with 13 bases between them. The CDR3 coding sequence is TGTGCCAGCAGTACTCCGACGGTGTACACTGAAGCTTTCTTT. Translation: CASSTPTVYTEAFF. Looking up the rest from reference TRBV28 and TRBJ1-1 gives the full variable domain: DVKVTQSSRYLVKRTGEKVFLECVQDMDHENMFWYRQDPGLGLRLIYFSYDVKMKEKGDIPEGYSVSREKKERFSLILESASTNQTSMYLCASSTPTVYTEAFFGQGTRLTVV.

The V and J genes are TRBV20-1 and TRBJ2-3; D perhaps matches TRBD2 (6 bases). Germline CDR1 reads DFQATT; CDR2 reads SNEGSKA (reference sequence). The CDR3 covers 16 residues. V dropped 3 bases and J dropped 4 bases, with 20 bases sitting between them. The CDR3 loop reads CSARHGAPGSADTQYF. CDR3 coding DNA: TGCAGTGCTAGGCATGGGGCCCCCGGGAGTGCAGATACGCAGTATTTT.

This clonotype was seen many times. This chain connects TRBV4-3 to TRBJ2-3, with 9 bases aligning to TRBD1. J was trimmed by 6 bases and V by 0 bases; bases with no gene match: 7. The germline CDR1 and CDR2 sequences are LGHNA and YSLEER. The CDR3 covers 16 residues. CDR3 amino acids: CASSQDRDRAFDTQYF. CDR3 sequence (DNA): TGCGCCAGCAGCCAAGATCGGGACAGGGCCTTTGATACGCAGTATTTT.

This chain joins TRBV29-1 and TRBJ2-7; TRBD2 agrees at 12 bases. The germline CDR1 and CDR2 sequences are SQVTM and ANQGSEA. V lost 6 bases, J lost 7 bases, and 7 bases stayed unmatched. The length of the CDR3 is 13 residues. CDR3 bases: TGCAGCGTCCTGACTAGCGGGAGCAGTGAGCAGTACTTC. It yields the protein CSVLTSGSSEQYF.

This clonotype was seen more than once but under ten times. The rearrangement joins TRBV6-6 to TRBJ1-6; 8 bases agree with TRBD1. Per the germline V gene, CDR1 is MNHNY and CDR2 is SVGAGI (reference sequence). CDR3 length equals 14 residues. Unmatched junction bases numbered 7, after V lost 6 bases and J lost 9 bases. CDR3 nucleotides: TGTGCCAGCAGAGGGGGACAGGCGGGTTCACCCCTCCACTTT. Translated: CASRGGQAGSPLHF.

This clonotype was counted ten times or more. The chain uses TRBV5-1 and TRBJ2-7; D may be TRBD2 (6 bases). V gave up 4 bases and J gave up 0 bases, with 14 bases separating them. The length of the CDR3 is 15 residues. Germline-derived CDR1 and CDR2 are SGHRS and YFSETQ. The CDR3 loop reads CASSTDTGSSYEQYF. CDR3 DNA: TGCGCCAGCAGCACGGATACCGGGAGCTCCTACGAGCAGTACTTC.

This clonotype has a count of ten or more. V and J are TRBV5-1 and TRBJ2-2; D gene uncertain. The V gene's germline CDR1 is SGHRS and CDR2 YFSETQ. Between the trimmed V and J ends, which lost 3 bases and 6 bases, there was a span of 15 bases. CDR3 length equals 15 residues. The DNA for the CDR3 is TGCGCCAGCAGCTCCGGGCAGAGCTCGTCCGGGGAGCTGTTTTTT. Protein product: CASSSGQSSSGELFF.

Ten or more counts support this clonotype. The genes are TRBV15 and TRBJ2-7; the D gene is possibly TRBD1 (5 bases). The ends were cut back, 0 bases at V and 9 bases at J, with 9 bases in the middle. Looked up from germline, CDR1 is LNHNV and CDR2 is YYDKDF (reference sequence). The CDR3 is made up of 12 amino acids. The CDR3 DNA reads as TGTGCCACCAGCAGAGATTCAAGGGGGCAGTACTTC. Translating gives CATSRDSRGQYF. The variable domain in full, with the rest retrieved from reference TRBV15 and TRBJ2-7, is DAMVIQNPRYQVTQFGKPVTLSCSQTLNHNVMYWYQQKSSQAPKLLFHYYDKDFNNEADTPDNFQSRRPNTSFCFLDIRSPGLGDTAMYLCATSRDSRGQYFGPGTRLTVT.

This clonotype was recorded many times. The rearrangement joins TRBV10-3 to TRBJ2-3, with 10 bases that match TRBD2. The CDR3 sequence is 15 residues long. Germline V gene lookup returns CDR1 ENHRY and CDR2 SYGVKD. With V trimmed by 3 bases and J by 4 bases, 4 bases remained unmatched. The CDR3 coding sequence is TGTGCCATCAGTGACTTAGGACTAGCGGCAGATACGCAGTATTTT. This gives the protein CAISDLGLAADTQYF.